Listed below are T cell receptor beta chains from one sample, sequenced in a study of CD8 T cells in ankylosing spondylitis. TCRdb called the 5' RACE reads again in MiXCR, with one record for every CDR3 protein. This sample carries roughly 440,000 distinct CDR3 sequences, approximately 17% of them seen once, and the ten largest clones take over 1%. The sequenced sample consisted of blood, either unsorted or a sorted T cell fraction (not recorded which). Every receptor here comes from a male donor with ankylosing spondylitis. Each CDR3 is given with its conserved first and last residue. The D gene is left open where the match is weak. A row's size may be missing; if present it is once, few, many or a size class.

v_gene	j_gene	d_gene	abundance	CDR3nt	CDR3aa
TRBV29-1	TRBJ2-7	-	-	TGCAGCGTCGGGACAAACTTTGGCTACGAGCAGTACTTC	CSVGTNFGYEQYF
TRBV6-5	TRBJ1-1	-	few	TGTGCCAGCAGTTCGAAACGGCCGGGTCGGCAGGCTTTCTTT	CASSSKRPGRQAFF
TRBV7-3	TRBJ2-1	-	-	TGTGCCAGCAGCTTAGTCGGGCCGGGGAACTACAATGAGCAGTTCTTC	CASSLVGPGNYNEQFF
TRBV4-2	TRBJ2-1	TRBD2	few	TGTGCCAGCAGCCAAGAGTTGGGACTAGCGGGAGGAAATGAGCAGTTCTTC	CASSQELGLAGGNEQFF
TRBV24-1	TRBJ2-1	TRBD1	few	TGTGCCACCAGTGCCGGGGACAGTCTCTACAATGAGCAGTTCTTC	CATSAGDSLYNEQFF
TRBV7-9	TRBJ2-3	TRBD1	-	TGTGCCAGCAGCTTAGGCGACAGGGGGCAAGATACGCAGTATTTT	CASSLGDRGQDTQYF
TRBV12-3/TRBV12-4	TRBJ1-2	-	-	TGTGCCACCGACGGGGGGGCACTCTATGGCTACACCTTC	CATDGGALYGYTF
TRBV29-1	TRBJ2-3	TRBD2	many	TGCAGCGTTGAAGATGGAGGGACTAGCGGGAGGGCGGCAGATACGCAGTATTTT	CSVEDGGTSGRAADTQYF
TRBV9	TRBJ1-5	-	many	TGTGCCAGCAGCCCCGGGGAGAATCAGCCCCAGCATTTT	CASSPGENQPQHF
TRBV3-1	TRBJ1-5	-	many	TGTGCCAGCAGCCCCGACAGGAATCAGCCCCAGCATTTT	CASSPDRNQPQHF
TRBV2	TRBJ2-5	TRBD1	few	TGTGCCAGCAGTGGGGACAGGCGGCAAGAGACCCAGTACTTC	CASSGDRRQETQYF
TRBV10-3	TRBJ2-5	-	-	TGTGCCACCTTGGGGGACTTTAAAGAGACCCAGTACTTC	CATLGDFKETQYF
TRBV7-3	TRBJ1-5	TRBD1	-	TGTGCCAGCATCCCCTTAAAGATCCCGGGACAGGGGAGCAATCAGCCCCAGCATTTT	CASIPLKIPGQGSNQPQHF
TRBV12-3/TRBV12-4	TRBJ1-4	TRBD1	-	TGTGCCAGCAGTAACATCCAGGGACAGCGAACTAATGAAAAACTGTTTTTT	CASSNIQGQRTNEKLFF
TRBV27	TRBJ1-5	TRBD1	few	TGTGCCAGCAGATCAACAGGGGCGTACAATCAGCCCCAGCATTTT	CASRSTGAYNQPQHF
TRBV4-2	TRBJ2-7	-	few	TGTGCCAGCAGCGATTCGGACCGTTACGAGCAGTACTTC	CASSDSDRYEQYF
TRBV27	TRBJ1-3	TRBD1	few	TGTGCCAGCAGTTCCCGACAGGGGATTGGTCACACCATATATTTT	CASSSRQGIGHTIYF
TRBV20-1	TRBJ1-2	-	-	TGCAGTGCTTCCCTGGTAGGGCCGTATACGGGCTACACCTTC	CSASLVGPYTGYTF
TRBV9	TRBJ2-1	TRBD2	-	TGTGCCAGCAGTAAGCGGGGTGTTAGCTCCTACAATGAGCAGTTCTTC	CASSKRGVSSYNEQFF
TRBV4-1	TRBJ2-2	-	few	TGCGCCAGCAGCCAAATCTTGGGGGTCAAAAACACCGGGGAGCTGTTTTTT	CASSQILGVKNTGELFF
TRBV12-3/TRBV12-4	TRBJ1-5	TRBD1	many	TGTGCCAGCAGTTTCGGGACAGGCGCACAGCCCCAGCATTTT	CASSFGTGAQPQHF
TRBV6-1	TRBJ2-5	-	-	TGTGCCAGCAGTCTGAAAAGGGGTGACGGTCGGGAGACCCAGTACTTC	CASSLKRGDGRETQYF